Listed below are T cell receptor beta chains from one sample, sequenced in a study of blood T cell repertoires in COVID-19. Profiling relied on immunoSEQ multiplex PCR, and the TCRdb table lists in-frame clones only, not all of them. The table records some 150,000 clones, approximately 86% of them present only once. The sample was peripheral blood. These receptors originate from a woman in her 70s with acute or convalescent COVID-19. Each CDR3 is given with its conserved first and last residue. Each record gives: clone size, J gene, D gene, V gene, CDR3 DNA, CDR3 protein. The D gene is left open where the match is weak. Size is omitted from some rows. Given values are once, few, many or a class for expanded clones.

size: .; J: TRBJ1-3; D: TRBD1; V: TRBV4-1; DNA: TGCGCCAGCAGGCAGACAGGGTCTGGAAACACCATATATTTT; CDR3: CASRQTGSGNTIYF
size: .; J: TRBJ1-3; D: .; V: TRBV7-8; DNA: TGTGCCAGCAGCTTATCGGCAGGCTCTGGAAACACCATATATTTT; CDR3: CASSLSAGSGNTIYF
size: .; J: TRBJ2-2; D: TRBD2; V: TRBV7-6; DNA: TGTGCCAGCAGCTCCAGCTGGACTAGCGGGGGGGCGAACACCGGGGAGCTGTTTTTT; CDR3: CASSSSWTSGGANTGELFF
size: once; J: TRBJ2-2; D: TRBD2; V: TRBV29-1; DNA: TGCAGCGCCGCTAGCGGGGGGTACACCGGGGAGCTGTTTTTT; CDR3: CSAASGGYTGELFF
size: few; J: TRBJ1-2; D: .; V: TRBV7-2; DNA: TGTGCCAGCAGCTCCGACAGTGGACGTAATGGCTACACCTTC; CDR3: CASSSDSGRNGYTF
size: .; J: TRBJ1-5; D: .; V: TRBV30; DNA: TGTGCCTGGAGTCGGGACATTAGCAATCAGCCCCAGCATTTT; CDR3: CAWSRDISNQPQHF
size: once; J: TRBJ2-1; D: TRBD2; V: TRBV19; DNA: TGTGCCAGTAGTATAGGTCGGGGGGTCTATGAGCAGTTCTTC; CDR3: CASSIGRGVYEQFF
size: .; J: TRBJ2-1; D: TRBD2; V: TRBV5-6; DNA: TGTGCCAGCAGTCCCGGGACTACCATCTCCTACAATGAGCAGTTCTTC; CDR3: CASSPGTTISYNEQFF
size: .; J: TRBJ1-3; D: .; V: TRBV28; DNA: TGTGCCAGCAGTTCCGGAGGGGGGGCGAGAGGAAACACCATATATTTT; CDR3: CASSSGGGARGNTIYF
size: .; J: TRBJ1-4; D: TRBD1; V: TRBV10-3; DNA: TGTGCCATCAGTGAAGGGACAGGGAGAAAACTGTTTTTT; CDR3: CAISEGTGRKLFF
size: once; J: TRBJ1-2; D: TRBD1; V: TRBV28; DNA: TGTGCCAGCAGTGGCCGGGACAGGGGGCGGGGTGGCTACACCTTC; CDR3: CASSGRDRGRGGYTF
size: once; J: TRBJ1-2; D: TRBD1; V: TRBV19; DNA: TGTGCCAGTAGTCTCCGGGACAGGGGCCATGGCTACACCTTC; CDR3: CASSLRDRGHGYTF
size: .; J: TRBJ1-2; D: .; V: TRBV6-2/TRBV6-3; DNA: TGTGCCAGCAGTTACTCAGAGCAGGGGCGACCGTATGGCTACACCTTC; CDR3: CASSYSEQGRPYGYTF
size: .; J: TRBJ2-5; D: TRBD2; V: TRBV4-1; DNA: TGCGCCAGCAGCCAAACTAGCGGGGGCCAAGAGACCCAGTACTTC; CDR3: CASSQTSGGQETQYF
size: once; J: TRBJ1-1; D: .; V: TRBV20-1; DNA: TGCAGTCCCGCGGGGACTGAAGCTTTCTTT; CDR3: CSPAGTEAFF
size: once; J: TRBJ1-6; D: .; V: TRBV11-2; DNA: TGTGCCAGCAGCTTTACACAGGGTTCCGCCTATAATTCACCCCTCCACTTT; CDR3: CASSFTQGSAYNSPLHF
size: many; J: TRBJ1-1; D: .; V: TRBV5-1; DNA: TGCGCCAGCAGGTGGCAGGGGAGGGACACTGAAGCTTTCTTT; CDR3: CASRWQGRDTEAFF